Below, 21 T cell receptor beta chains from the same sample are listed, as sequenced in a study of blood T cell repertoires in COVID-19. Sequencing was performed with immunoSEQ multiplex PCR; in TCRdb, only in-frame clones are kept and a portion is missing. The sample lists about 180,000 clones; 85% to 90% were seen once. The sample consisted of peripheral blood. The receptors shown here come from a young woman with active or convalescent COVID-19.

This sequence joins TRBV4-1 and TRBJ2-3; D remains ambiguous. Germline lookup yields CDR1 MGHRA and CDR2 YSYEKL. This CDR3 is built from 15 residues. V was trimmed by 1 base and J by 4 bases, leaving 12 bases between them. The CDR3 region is CASSQVLPRADTQYF. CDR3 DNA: TGCGCCAGCAGCCAAGTTTTACCTCGGGCAGATACGCAGTATTTT.

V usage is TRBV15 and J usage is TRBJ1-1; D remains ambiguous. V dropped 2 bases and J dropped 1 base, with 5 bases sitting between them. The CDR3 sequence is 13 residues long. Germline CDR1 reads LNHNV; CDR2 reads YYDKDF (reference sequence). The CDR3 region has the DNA TGTGCCACCAGCAGACCCTCGAACACTGAAGCTTTCTTT. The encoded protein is CATSRPSNTEAFF.

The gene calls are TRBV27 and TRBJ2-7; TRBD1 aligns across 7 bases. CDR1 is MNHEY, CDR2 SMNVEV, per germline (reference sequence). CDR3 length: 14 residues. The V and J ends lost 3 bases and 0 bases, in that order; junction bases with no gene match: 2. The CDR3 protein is CASSLWTGSYEQYF. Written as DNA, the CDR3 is TGTGCCAGCAGTTTGTGGACAGGCTCCTACGAGCAGTACTTC.

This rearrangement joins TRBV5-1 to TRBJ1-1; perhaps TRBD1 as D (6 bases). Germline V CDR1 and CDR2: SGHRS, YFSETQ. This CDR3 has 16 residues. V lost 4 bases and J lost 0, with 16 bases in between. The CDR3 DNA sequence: TGCGCCAGCAGCCCCGGGACACCTTACATGAACACTGAAGCTTTCTTT. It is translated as CASSPGTPYMNTEAFF.

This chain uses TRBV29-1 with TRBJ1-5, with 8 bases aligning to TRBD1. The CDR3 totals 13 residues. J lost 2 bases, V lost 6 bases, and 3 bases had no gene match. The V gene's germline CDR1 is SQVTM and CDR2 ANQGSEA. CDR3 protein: CSVGTGGNQPQHF. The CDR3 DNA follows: TGCAGCGTGGGGACAGGAGGCAATCAGCCCCAGCATTTT.

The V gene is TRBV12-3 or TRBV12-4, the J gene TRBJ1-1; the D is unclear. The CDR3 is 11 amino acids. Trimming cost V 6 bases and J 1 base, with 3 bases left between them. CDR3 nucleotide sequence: TGTGCCAGCAGGCGGAACACTGAAGCTTTCTTT. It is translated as CASRRNTEAFF.

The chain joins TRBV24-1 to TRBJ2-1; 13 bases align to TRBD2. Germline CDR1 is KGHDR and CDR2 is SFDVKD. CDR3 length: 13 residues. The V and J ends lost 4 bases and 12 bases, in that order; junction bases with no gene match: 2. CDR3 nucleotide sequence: TGTGCCACCAGTGACGGGACTAGCGGGGCGCAGTTCTTC. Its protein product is CATSDGTSGAQFF.

The CDR3 DNA is TGTGCCAGCAGCTTAGAACAGGGCATATCCCTCCACTTT. Translating gives CASSLEQGISLHF. The chain uses TRBV7-9 and TRBJ1-6; weak D call: TRBD1 (6 bases). Germline loops: CDR1 SEHNR, CDR2 FQNEAQ (reference sequence). V was shortened by 1 base and J by 14 bases, with 12 bases between the two germline ends. The CDR3 loop spans 13 amino acids.

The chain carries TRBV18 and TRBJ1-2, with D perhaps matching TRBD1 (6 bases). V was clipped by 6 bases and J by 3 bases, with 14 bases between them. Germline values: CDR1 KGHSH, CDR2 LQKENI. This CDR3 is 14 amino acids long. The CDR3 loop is CASSPGQQHYGYTF. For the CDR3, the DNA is TGTGCCAGCTCCCCGGGACAACAGCACTATGGCTACACCTTC.

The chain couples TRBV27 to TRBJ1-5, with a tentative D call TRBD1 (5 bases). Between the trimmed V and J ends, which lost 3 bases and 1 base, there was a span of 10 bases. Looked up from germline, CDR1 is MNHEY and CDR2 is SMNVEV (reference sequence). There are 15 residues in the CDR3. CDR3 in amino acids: CASSFYKGSNQPQHF. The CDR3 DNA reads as TGTGCCAGCAGTTTTTATAAGGGGAGCAATCAGCCCCAGCATTTT.

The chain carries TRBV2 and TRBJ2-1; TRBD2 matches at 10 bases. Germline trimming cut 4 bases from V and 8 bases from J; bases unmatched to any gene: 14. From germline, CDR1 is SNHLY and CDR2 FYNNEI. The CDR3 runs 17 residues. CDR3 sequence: CASSVPLERGGQDEQFF. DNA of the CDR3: TGTGCCAGCAGTGTTCCTCTGGAGCGGGGGGGCCAGGATGAGCAGTTCTTC.

This chain's CDR3 is CASSLQKGRNGYTF. CDR3 bases: TGTGCCAGCAGCTTACAAAAGGGGCGCAATGGCTACACCTTC. The V and J genes are TRBV13 and TRBJ1-2; weak D call: TRBD1 (5 bases). V lost 2 bases to trimming and J lost 6 bases, with 13 bases between them. Germline V gene sequence: CDR1 PRHDT, CDR2 FYEKMQ (reference sequence). The length of the CDR3 is 14 residues. Full variable domain (outside the CDR3, taken from reference TRBV13 and TRBJ1-2): AAGVIQSPRHLIKEKRETATLKCYPIPRHDTVYWYQQGPGQDPQFLISFYEKMQSDKGSIPDRFSAQQFSDYHSELNMSSLELGDSALYFCASSLQKGRNGYTFGSGTRLTVV.

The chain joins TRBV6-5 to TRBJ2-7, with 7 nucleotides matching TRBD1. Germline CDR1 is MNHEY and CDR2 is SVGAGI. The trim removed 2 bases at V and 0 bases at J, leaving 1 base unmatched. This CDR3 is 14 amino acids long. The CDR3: CASSYDRVSYEQYF. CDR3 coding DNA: TGTGCCAGCAGTTACGACAGGGTCTCCTACGAGCAGTACTTC.

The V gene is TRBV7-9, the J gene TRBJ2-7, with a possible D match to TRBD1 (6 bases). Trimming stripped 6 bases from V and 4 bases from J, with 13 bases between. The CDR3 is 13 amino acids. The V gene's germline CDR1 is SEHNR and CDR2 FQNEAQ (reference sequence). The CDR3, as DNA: TGTGCCAGCAGACCCGGGACAACATACGAGCAGTACTTC. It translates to CASRPGTTYEQYF.

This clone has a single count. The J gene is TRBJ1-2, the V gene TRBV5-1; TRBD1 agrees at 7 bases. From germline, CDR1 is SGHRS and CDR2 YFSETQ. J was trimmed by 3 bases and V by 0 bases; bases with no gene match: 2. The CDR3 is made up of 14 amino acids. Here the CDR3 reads CASSLVDRDYGYTF. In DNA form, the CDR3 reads TGCGCCAGCAGCTTGGTTGACAGGGACTATGGCTACACCTTC.

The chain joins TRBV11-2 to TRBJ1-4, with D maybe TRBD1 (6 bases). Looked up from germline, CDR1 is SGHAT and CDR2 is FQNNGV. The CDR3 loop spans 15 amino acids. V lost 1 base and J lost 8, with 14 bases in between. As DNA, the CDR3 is TGTGCCAGCAGCTTAGGAGGACAGTCGGAGGAAAAACTGTTTTTT. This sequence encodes CASSLGGQSEEKLFF.

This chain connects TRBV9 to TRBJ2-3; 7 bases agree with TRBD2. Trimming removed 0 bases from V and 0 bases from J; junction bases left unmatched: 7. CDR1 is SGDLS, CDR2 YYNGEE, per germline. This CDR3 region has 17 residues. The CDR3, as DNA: TGTGCCAGCAGCGTAGAACCCCTAGCGGTTAGCACAGATACGCAGTATTTT. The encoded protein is CASSVEPLAVSTDTQYF.

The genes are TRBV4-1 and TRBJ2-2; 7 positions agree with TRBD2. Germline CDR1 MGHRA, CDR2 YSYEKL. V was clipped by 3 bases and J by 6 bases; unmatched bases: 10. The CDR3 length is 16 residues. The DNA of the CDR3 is TGCGCCAGCAGCCAGCCGATGGGGCGGGAGCCCGGGGAGCTGTTTTTT. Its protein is CASSQPMGREPGELFF.

The CDR3 DNA is TGTGCCAGCTCACCCGACAGTTTTTACAATGAGCAGTTCTTC. As protein: CASSPDSFYNEQFF. The rearrangement uses TRBV18 and TRBJ2-1; possibly TRBD1 for D (5 bases). Deletions cut 3 bases from V and 4 bases from J, with 10 bases between. The CDR3 runs 14 residues. Germline V gene data show CDR1 as KGHSH and CDR2 as LQKENI. Supplemented by reference TRBV18 and TRBJ2-1, the full variable domain reads NAGVMQNPRHLVRRRGQEARLRCSPMKGHSHVYWYRQLPEEGLKFMVYLQKENIIDESGMPKERFSAEFPKEGPSILRIQQVVRGDSAAYFCASSPDSFYNEQFFGPGTRLTVL.

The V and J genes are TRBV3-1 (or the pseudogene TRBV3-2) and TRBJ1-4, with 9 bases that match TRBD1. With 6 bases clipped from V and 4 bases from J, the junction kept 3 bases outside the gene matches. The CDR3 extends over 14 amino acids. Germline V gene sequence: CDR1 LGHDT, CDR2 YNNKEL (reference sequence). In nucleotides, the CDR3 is TGTGCCAGCAGTAACAGGGGGCGTAATGAAAAACTGTTTTTT. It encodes CASSNRGRNEKLFF.

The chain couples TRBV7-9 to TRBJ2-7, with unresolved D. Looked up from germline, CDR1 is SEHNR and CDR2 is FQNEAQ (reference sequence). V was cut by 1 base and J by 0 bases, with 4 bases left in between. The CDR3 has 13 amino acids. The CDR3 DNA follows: TGTGCCAGCAGCTTAGTCCTCTCCTACGAGCAGTACTTC. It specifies CASSLVLSYEQYF.